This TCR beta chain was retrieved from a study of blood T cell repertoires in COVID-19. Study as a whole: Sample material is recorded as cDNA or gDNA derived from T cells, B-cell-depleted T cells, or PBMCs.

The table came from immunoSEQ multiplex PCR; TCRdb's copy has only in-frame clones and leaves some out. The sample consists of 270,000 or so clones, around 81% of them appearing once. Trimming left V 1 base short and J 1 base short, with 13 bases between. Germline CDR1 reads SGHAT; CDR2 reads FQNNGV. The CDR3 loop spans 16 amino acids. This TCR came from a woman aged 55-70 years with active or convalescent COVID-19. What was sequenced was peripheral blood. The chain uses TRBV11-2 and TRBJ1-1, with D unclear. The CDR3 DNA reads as TGTGCCAGCAGCTTAGGGCGAGGGTTGGGGAACACTGAAGCTTTCTTT. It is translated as CASSLGRGLGNTEAFF.